This TCR beta chain was identified during a study of spatial heterogeneity in lung cancer. Every individual TCR cDNA molecule carried its own unique molecular identifier, which allowed correction of PCR and sequencing errors. TCRdb used MiXCR to reprocess the 5' RACE reads, holding one entry per CDR3 protein. Of thousands of distinct CDR3 sequences listed, roughly 13% were seen once; the top ten hold roughly an eighth. Study-wide findings and caveats: Tumor mutation count correlated with how many alpha and beta TCRs expanded intratumorally.

In its sample, this clonotype was seen many times. Its antigen is as yet unknown. Within a library made for alpha chains, this beta chain is off target, and its count is uninformative. The CDR3 totals 15 residues. Per germline, CDR1 KGHSH and CDR2 LQKENI. V lost 3 bases to trimming and J lost 5 bases, with 14 bases between them. Time point reported: sample taken at primary tumor resection. Here the sequenced sample was lung tumor tissue, taken at surgery. This clonotype was sampled from a male donor with early-stage non-small cell lung cancer. The rearrangement joins TRBV18 to TRBJ2-1; D unclear. CDR3 sequence reads: CASSPVEINDNEQFF. The CDR3 DNA reads as TGTGCCAGCTCACCGGTCGAGATCAATGACAATGAGCAGTTCTTC.